These 18 T cell receptor beta chains originate from one sample sequenced in a study of blood T cell repertoires in COVID-19. Data came from immunoSEQ multiplex PCR; TCRdb stores just in-frame clones and leaves some out. The data contain a few hundred thousand clones, approximately 82% of them seen just once; the ten biggest clones take up roughly 3.1%. The sequencing sample was made of peripheral blood. Every receptor here comes from a woman under 30 with acute or convalescent COVID-19.

V and J are TRBV3-1 (or the pseudogene TRBV3-2) and TRBJ1-1, with D possibly being TRBD1 (5 bases). CDR3 length equals 16 residues. The V end was cut by 6 bases, the J end by 0 bases, with 17 bases between. Germline CDR1 and CDR2: LGHDT and YNNKEL (reference sequence). The CDR3 loop reads CASSRSTGDMNTEAFF. CDR3 nucleotide sequence: TGTGCCAGCAGTCGAAGCACAGGAGATATGAACACTGAAGCTTTCTTT.

The chain couples TRBV7-8 to TRBJ2-1; TRBD2 matches 14 bases. J gave up 9 bases and V 5 bases, and 12 bases lay outside the gene matches. From germline, CDR1 is SGHVS and CDR2 FQNEAQ. The CDR3 length is 17 residues. For the CDR3, the DNA is TGTGCCAGCAGCCAGAAGACTAGCGGGAGGGCCAAGGGTGAGCAGTTCTTC. This gives the protein CASSQKTSGRAKGEQFF.

The chain uses TRBV5-1 and TRBJ1-1, with 7 positions matching TRBD1. Germline V CDR1 and CDR2: SGHRS, YFSETQ. V lost 0 bases, J lost 4 bases, and 12 bases stayed unmatched. There are 17 residues in the CDR3. CDR3 in amino acids: CASSLEVQGFSGTEAFF. The CDR3 nucleotides are TGCGCCAGCAGCTTGGAGGTACAGGGGTTTTCAGGCACTGAAGCTTTCTTT.

The CDR3 here is CASMAMAGVYNEQFF. The CDR3 DNA reads as TGTGCCAGCATGGCCATGGCGGGGGTCTACAATGAGCAGTTCTTC. The V gene is TRBV11-2, the J gene TRBJ2-1; 7 nucleotides agree with TRBD2. Germline trimming cut 7 bases from V and 3 bases from J; bases unmatched to any gene: 9. The CDR3 has 15 residues. CDR1 and CDR2 (germline): SGHAT, FQNNGV.

The V and J genes are TRBV15 and TRBJ1-2; D is ambiguous. There are 16 residues in the CDR3. V gave up 0 bases and J gave up 4 bases, with 15 bases separating them. Germline assignment: CDR1 LNHNV and CDR2 YYDKDF (reference sequence). This chain's CDR3 is CATSRETTPHGYGYTF. The CDR3 nucleotides are TGTGCCACCAGCAGAGAGACGACACCCCACGGCTATGGCTACACCTTC.

The chain has TRBV28 and TRBJ2-7; 8 nucleotides align to TRBD2. Losses at the gene ends were 6 bases for V and 2 bases for J; bases not matched to a gene: 6. The V gene's germline CDR1 is MDHEN and CDR2 SYDVKM. The CDR3 sequence is 14 residues long. The CDR3 loop is CASRAAGVTYEQYF. For the CDR3, the DNA is TGTGCCAGCAGGGCAGCGGGAGTAACCTACGAGCAGTACTTC.

The chain combines TRBV7-9 with TRBJ2-6; D is unresolved. Trimming took 1 base from V and 1 from J, leaving 2 bases between them. This CDR3 contains 14 residues. The germline CDR1 and CDR2 sequences are SEHNR and FQNEAQ (reference sequence). As DNA, the CDR3 is TGTGCCAGCAGCTTAGTATCTGGGGCCAACGTCCTGACTTTC. It translates to CASSLVSGANVLTF. Variable domain in full (rest from reference TRBV7-9 and TRBJ2-6): DTGVSQNPRHKITKRGQNVTFRCDPISEHNRLYWYRQTLGQGPEFLTYFQNEAQLEKSRLLSDRFSAERPKGSFSTLEIQRTEQGDSAMYLCASSLVSGANVLTFGAGSRLTVL.

This clone was counted only a few times. V is TRBV25-1 and J is TRBJ2-1; the match to TRBD2 covers 9 bases. CDR3 length: 14 amino acids. CDR1 is MGHDK and CDR2 is SYGVNS in the germline V gene. J was trimmed by 7 bases and V by 3 bases; bases with no gene match: 4. CDR3 protein: CASSEAGGGNEQFF. The CDR3 region has the DNA TGTGCCAGCAGTGAGGCGGGAGGGGGGAATGAGCAGTTCTTC.

The gene calls are TRBV7-9 and TRBJ2-7, with unresolved D. The ends were cut back, 2 bases at V and 5 bases at J, with 22 bases in the middle. Germline V gene data show CDR1 as SEHNR and CDR2 as FQNEAQ (reference sequence). The CDR3 is made up of 17 amino acids. The CDR3 DNA follows: TGTGCCAGCAGCTTAAGTGGCGGCCTACCTACCCCCGACGAGCAGTACTTC. Protein: CASSLSGGLPTPDEQYF.

This clone was found a few times. The chain carries TRBV18 and TRBJ2-7, with 7 bases matching TRBD1. V was clipped by 2 bases and J by 0 bases; unmatched bases: 4. The CDR3 runs to 15 residues. In germline, CDR1 is KGHSH, CDR2 LQKENI. CDR3 region: CASSPTGQSSYEQYF. CDR3 DNA sequence: TGTGCCAGCTCACCAACGGGACAGAGCTCCTACGAGCAGTACTTC.

This clone has only one observation. The CDR3 DNA reads as TGTGCCGGCGGAAGGGGGCCACTTGGAGCTTTCTTT. It specifies CAGGRGPLGAFF. This chain uses TRBV28 with TRBJ1-1; 7 nucleotides line up with TRBD1. Trimming cost V 11 bases and J 10 bases; bases outside gene matches: 13. The CDR3 length is 12 residues. CDR1 and CDR2 from the germline V gene are MDHEN and SYDVKM.

This clone has a handful of counts. The V and J genes are TRBV18 and TRBJ2-7, with D maybe TRBD1 (6 bases). The CDR3 loop spans 16 amino acids. Trimming removed 3 bases at V and 3 bases at J, with 18 bases between. The germline V gene encodes CDR1 KGHSH and CDR2 LQKENI. The CDR3 sequence: CASSPRATGHNYEQYF. The CDR3 DNA follows: TGTGCCAGCTCACCCAGGGCGACGGGACACAACTACGAGCAGTACTTC.

This clone came up once. The J gene is TRBJ1-6, the V gene TRBV28, with 9 positions matching TRBD1. Trimming at V came to 6 bases and at J to 7 bases, leaving 1 base not matched to a gene. The V gene's germline CDR1 is MDHEN and CDR2 SYDVKM. The CDR3 consists of 13 residues. For the CDR3, the DNA is TGTGCCAGCAGGACAGGGGGAAATTCACCCCTCCACTTT. The encoded protein is CASRTGGNSPLHF.

This clone came up a few times. The V call is TRBV2, the J call TRBJ1-5, with 7 positions matching TRBD1. The CDR3 contains 14 residues. V lost 6 bases, J lost 8 bases, and 10 bases stayed unmatched. The germline V gene has CDR1 SNHLY and CDR2 FYNNEI. The CDR3, as DNA: TGTGCCAGCAGCGTTTGGACAGGACTGAAGCCCCAGCATTTT. Translation: CASSVWTGLKPQHF.

The chain combines TRBV7-2 with TRBJ2-5; D is perhaps TRBD1 (6 bases). The CDR3 is 14 amino acids. V gave up 2 bases and J gave up 7 bases, with 14 bases separating them. CDR1 and CDR2 (germline): SGHTA, FQGNSA. Written as DNA, the CDR3 is TGTGCCAGCAGCTTAAAGGCAGGGGATGTGACCCAGTACTTC. This encodes CASSLKAGDVTQYF.

The gene calls are TRBV7-6 and TRBJ2-7, with TRBD2 as a possible D gene (7 bases). The CDR3 covers 15 residues. Germline V gives CDR1 SGHVS, CDR2 FNYEAQ. Trimming took off 0 bases at V and 5 bases at J, with 14 bases between the two ends. DNA of the CDR3: TGTGCCAGCAGCTTAGCAGGGGGGGGCCCTGACGAGCAGTACTTC. Its protein product is CASSLAGGGPDEQYF.

The chain has TRBV27 and TRBJ2-5; a possible D gene is TRBD2 (5 bases). V dropped 5 bases and J dropped 5 bases, with 12 bases sitting between them. Germline lookup yields CDR1 MNHEY and CDR2 SMNVEV (reference sequence). This CDR3 has 13 residues. The CDR3 region is CASSDRGWETQYF. DNA of the CDR3: TGTGCCAGCAGTGATAGAGGGTGGGAGACCCAGTACTTC.

This clone came up once. This chain uses TRBV10-3 with TRBJ2-1; TRBD2 aligns across 12 bases. CDR1 and CDR2 from the germline V gene are ENHRY and SYGVKD. Trimming at V came to 0 bases and at J to 4 bases, leaving 7 bases not matched to a gene. The CDR3 totals 18 residues. CDR3 DNA: TGTGCCATCAGTGAGTCAAGTATGGGGACTAGCGGGTACAATGAGCAGTTCTTC. The encoded protein is CAISESSMGTSGYNEQFF.